These 5 T cell receptor beta chains were all obtained from the same sample, sequenced in a study of blood T cells in healthy people across ages. The use of a sample-barcoded 5' primer and a J-beta primer mix characterized a second PCR of about 7 to 12 cycles. One entry per CDR3 protein results from TCRdb running MiXCR on the 5' RACE reads. This sample has 1,100,000 or so distinct CDR3 sequences; 35% to 50% occur once, and the top ten carry 15% to 20%. Sample: blood. Receptors were obtained from a woman aged 60-70 years in good health.

In this sample, this clonotype turned up a few times. CDR3 region: CASTLTSRGDNEQFF. Written as DNA, the CDR3 is TGTGCCAGCACTCTCACGAGCAGGGGTGACAATGAGCAGTTCTTC. V gene TRBV25-1 combines with J gene TRBJ2-1, with a weak D call TRBD1 (6 bases). Germline V gives CDR1 MGHDK, CDR2 SYGVNS. Trimming removed 7 bases from V and 5 bases from J, with 18 bases in between. The CDR3 is 15 amino acids.

The rearrangement joins TRBV28 to TRBJ1-1; 9 positions agree with TRBD1. The CDR3 is 15 residues long. The V gene end was trimmed by 6 bases and the J gene end by 5 bases; junction bases not matched to a gene: 10. Germline V gene data show CDR1 as MDHEN and CDR2 as SYDVKM. Here the CDR3 DNA reads TGTGCCAGCAGAGTGCAGGGACAGGGTGGTACTGAAGCTTTCTTT. The encoded protein is CASRVQGQGGTEAFF.

The chain combines TRBV6-6 with TRBJ1-1; 8 bases map to TRBD1. Trimming at V came to 2 bases and at J to 5 bases, leaving 7 bases not matched to a gene. The CDR3 contains 15 residues. Germline CDR1 and CDR2: MNHNY and SVGAGI (reference sequence). The CDR3 nucleotides are TGTGCCAGCAGTTACCAACAGGGGGTAGGGACTGAAGCTTTCTTT. Translation: CASSYQQGVGTEAFF.

This clonotype was detected a few times. The rearrangement uses TRBV29-1 and TRBJ2-1; TRBD2 matches at 9 bases. The CDR3 runs to 14 residues. V lost 7 bases to trimming and J lost 7 bases; unmatched junction nucleotides: 11. Germline CDR1 is SQVTM and CDR2 is ANQGSEA. CDR3 sequence (DNA): TGCAGCGCCCCCCCGGGGGGACTAGCAAATGAGCAGTTCTTC. Translation gives CSAPPGGLANEQFF.

The chain carries TRBV5-1 and TRBJ2-1, with D perhaps matching TRBD1 or TRBD2 (6 bases each). This CDR3 has 16 amino acids. CDR1 is SGHRS, CDR2 YFSETQ, per germline. Deletions cut 0 bases from V and 5 bases from J, with 15 bases between. The CDR3 bases are TGCGCCAGCAGCTTGGCCCGGGGGCCTGTCGACAATGAGCAGTTCTTC. Translation gives CASSLARGPVDNEQFF.